This paragraph reports one T cell receptor beta chain. What it binds is unknown. The sample is drawn from a study of shared clonotypes between healthy human individuals. Turning to the study itself: Each donor had three CD4 naive, three CD4 memory, two CD8 naive and one CD8 memory plate. Study findings and constraints: Generation probabilities of non-shared clonotypes were lower (relative to those shared by all four donors). Estimated richness values were generally larger in naive subsets than in memory subsets. Among four donors, around 5% of naive CD4 clonotypes were found in common.

Germline V gene data show CDR1 as SGHAT and CDR2 as FQNNGV. V lost 3 bases, J lost 0 bases, and 15 bases lay in between. The CDR3 consists of 16 residues. The assay was immunoSEQ multiplex PCR, and TCRdb's table has in-frame clones only and misses some. The sample contains around 980,000 clones, about 80% of which appear only once. V usage is TRBV11-2 and J usage is TRBJ2-7; D not resolved. The TCR originated in a man between 18 and 35 years old in good health. Some clones in this sample may be carry-over from other donors' samples. The sample was memory CD4+ T cells from PBMCs. Subset indicated: CD45RA-negative fraction. The CDR3 region has the DNA TGTGCCAGCAGCTTTGGTTGGTCCGCTAGCTCCTACGAGCAGTACTTC. Encoded protein: CASSFGWSASSYEQYF.